The rows below give T cell receptor beta chains drawn from one sample of a study of blood T cell repertoires in COVID-19. Here immunoSEQ multiplex PCR was the method, and the copy in TCRdb shows in-frame clones only, minus some. The sample has roughly 300,000 clones; around 90% are singletons. Sequenced sample: PBMCs or T cells enriched from blood (not recorded which). Every receptor here comes from a woman aged 25-40 years who had recovered from COVID-19. Both conserved end residues are part of each CDR3. A D gene is named only where the DNA matches it firmly.

CASSHTGTGDIPEAFF,TRBV7-9,TRBD1
CASSPTSGDSARNTQYF,TRBV18,TRBD2
CASSQVWGGDEKLFF,TRBV3-1/TRBV3-2,-
CASSFEGVSGYTF,TRBV7-9,-
CASSEQGAHEQYF,TRBV10-1,TRBD1
CASSLWGGSGNTIYF,TRBV27,-
CASSGITRDRVLYNEQFF,TRBV2,TRBD1
CASSLGTSGPLYNEQFF,TRBV27,TRBD2
CASSLTPGQHEAFF,TRBV5-1,TRBD1
CASRVGQGAEAFF,TRBV6-5,TRBD1
CASSRGQDNSPLHF,TRBV27,-
CASSWDTSYEQYF,TRBV6-5,-
CASGGGGSYEQYF,TRBV5-1,TRBD2
CASSFGTNNSPLHF,TRBV11-2,-
CASSALGWTEAFF,TRBV6-2/TRBV6-3,-
CASGLTPGQGGTGELFF,TRBV12-5,TRBD1
CASSIPGALFF,TRBV19,-
CASSLGTGGRQPQHF,TRBV7-9,TRBD1
CASSLGQGRDNGYTF,TRBV5-1,-
CAIGGQGNTIYF,TRBV10-3,TRBD1
CASIRRRRDWVSAEAFF,TRBV6-6,-
CAWSVRGQRISNQPQHF,TRBV30,TRBD1
CASDDTPIAAFF,TRBV2,-
CASSEGSGGETQYF,TRBV6-1,TRBD2
CASSQEGSSGNTIYF,TRBV4-2,-
CASSPGGVAGGSSGANVLTF,TRBV5-1,TRBD2
CASSKDRNSPLHF,TRBV7-9,-
CASSLTRDNPLGNTIYF,TRBV7-9,-
CASSQENRDSAFF,TRBV4-3,-
CASSPPDRGHEQYF,TRBV28,TRBD1
CASSTTGGGQPQHF,TRBV6-5,TRBD1
CASNENAGINSPLHF,TRBV19,-